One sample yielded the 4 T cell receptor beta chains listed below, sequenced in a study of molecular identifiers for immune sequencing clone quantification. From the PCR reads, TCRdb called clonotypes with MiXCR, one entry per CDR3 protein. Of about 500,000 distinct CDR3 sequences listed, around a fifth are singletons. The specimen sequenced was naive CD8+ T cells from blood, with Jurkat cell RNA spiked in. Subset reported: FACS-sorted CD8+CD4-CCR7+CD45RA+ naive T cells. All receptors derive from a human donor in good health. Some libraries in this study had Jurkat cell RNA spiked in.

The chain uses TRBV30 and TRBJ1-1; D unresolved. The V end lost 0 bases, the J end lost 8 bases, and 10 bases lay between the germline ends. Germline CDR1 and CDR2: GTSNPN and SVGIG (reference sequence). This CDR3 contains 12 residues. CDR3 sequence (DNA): TGTGCCTGGAGTGTAAGGCCGACGGAAGCTTTCTTT. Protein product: CAWSVRPTEAFF.

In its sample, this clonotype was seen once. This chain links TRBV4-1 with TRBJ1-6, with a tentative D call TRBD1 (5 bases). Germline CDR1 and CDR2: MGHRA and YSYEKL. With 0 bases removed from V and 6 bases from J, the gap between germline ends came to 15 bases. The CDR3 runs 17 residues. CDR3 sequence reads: CASSQDRGDGINSPLHF. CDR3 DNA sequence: TGCGCCAGCAGCCAAGATCGCGGGGACGGGATTAATTCACCCCTCCACTTT.

The CDR3, as DNA: TGTGCCAGCAGACGAGTTCCTTCGGGGGGCCGACAGAACACCGGGGAGCTGTTTTTT. It codes for CASRRVPSGGRQNTGELFF. The rearrangement joins TRBV7-3 to TRBJ2-2; perhaps TRBD2 as D (7 bases). V was pared by 6 bases and J by 1 base, with 24 bases between. This CDR3 has 19 residues. CDR1 SGHTA and CDR2 FQGTGA come from the germline V gene.

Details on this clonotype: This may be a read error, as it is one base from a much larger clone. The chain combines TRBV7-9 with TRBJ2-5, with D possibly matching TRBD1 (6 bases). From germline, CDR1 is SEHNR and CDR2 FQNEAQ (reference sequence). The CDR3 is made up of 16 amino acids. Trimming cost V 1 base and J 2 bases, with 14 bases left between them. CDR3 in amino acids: CASSLGIATGQETQYF. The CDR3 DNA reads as TGTGCCAGCAGCTTAGGGATTGCGACAGGTCAAGAGACCCAGTACTTC.